This T cell receptor beta chain derives from a study of shared clonotypes between healthy human individuals. As for the study in general: CD4 naive and CD4 memory each took three plates per donor, while CD8 naive took two and CD8 memory one.

Germline V gives CDR1 LNHDA, CDR2 SQIVND (reference sequence). This CDR3 has 14 amino acids. V trimming: 3 bases; J trimming: 9 bases; junction bases outside the gene matches: 5. As handled by the study authors: Filtering differed since immunoSEQ provided only junctions, with no quality scores. Using immunoSEQ multiplex PCR, the repertoire was profiled, and TCRdb retains in-frame clones only, with some absent. V and J calls and clone size come straight from that table; D and trimming were deduced from the DNA. This table has roughly 2 million clones, approximately 95% appearing once. This clone was observed a handful of times.

The chain couples TRBV19 to TRBJ2-2; 9 bases fit TRBD2. The sequencing input was naive CD4+ T cells sorted from blood. Subset specified: CD45RA+ positively selected. This TCR was sampled from a man between 18 and 29 years old in good health. The CDR3 sequence is CASSIPSSGRELFF. CDR3 DNA: TGTGCCAGTAGTATCCCTTCTAGCGGGAGGGAGCTGTTTTTT.